Below are 26 T cell receptor beta chains sequenced from a single sample in a study of glioma-infiltrating T cells after dendritic cell vaccination. Using immunoSEQ multiplex PCR, the repertoire was profiled, and TCRdb retains in-frame clones only, with some absent. The sample lists fewer than 40,000 clones, over 90% occurring once. The source was blood, collected before dendritic cell vaccination. The source is a human donor with glioblastoma.

The chain couples TRBV19 to TRBJ1-2; the match to TRBD1 covers 9 bases. The CDR3 consists of 14 residues. V lost 6 bases and J lost 2; bases outside the gene matches: 4. Germline CDR1 LNHDA, CDR2 SQIVND (reference sequence). The CDR3 region has the DNA TGTGCCAGTAGGTGGGACAGGGCGAACTATGGCTACACCTTC. Protein: CASRWDRANYGYTF.

The chain links TRBV5-6 to TRBJ2-5, with 7 bases identical to TRBD1. In germline, CDR1 is SGHDT, CDR2 YYEEEE. With V trimmed by 1 base and J by 1 base, 7 bases remained unmatched. The CDR3 consists of 16 residues. CDR3 region: CASSLISRDSQETQYF. CDR3 bases: TGTGCCAGCAGCTTGATAAGCCGGGACAGCCAAGAGACCCAGTACTTC. Based on the CDR3 plus reference TRBV5-6 and TRBJ2-5, the full variable domain is DAGVTQSPTHLIKTRGQQVTLRCSPKSGHDTVSWYQQALGQGPQFIFQYYEEEERQRGNFPDRFSGHQFPNYSSELNVNALLLGDSALYLCASSLISRDSQETQYFGPGTRLLVL.

J is TRBJ2-7 and V is TRBV5-6, with D uncertain. V was trimmed by 0 bases and J by 0 bases, leaving 4 bases between them. The CDR3 extends over 13 amino acids. CDR1 and CDR2 from the germline V gene are SGHDT and YYEEEE. The CDR3 DNA is TGTGCCAGCAGCTTGGGCAGCTCCTACGAGCAGTACTTC. Translating it yields CASSLGSSYEQYF.

V usage is TRBV5-5 and J usage is TRBJ1-1; D remains ambiguous. Germline CDR1 SGHKS, CDR2 YYEKEE (reference sequence). The CDR3 has 17 amino acids. Trimming stripped 1 base from V and 0 bases from J, with 16 bases between. The CDR3 sequence: CASSLWGGLKVNTEAFF. As DNA, the CDR3 is TGTGCCAGCAGCTTGTGGGGAGGGCTAAAGGTGAACACTGAAGCTTTCTTT.

The chain's CDR3 is CASKLVQGGNQPQHF. The CDR3 DNA is TGTGCCAGTAAGTTAGTGCAGGGTGGCAATCAGCCCCAGCATTTT. V gene TRBV19 combines with J gene TRBJ1-5, with D perhaps TRBD1 (5 bases). Germline V gene lookup returns CDR1 LNHDA and CDR2 SQIVND (reference sequence). Trimming cost V 7 bases and J 2 bases, with 15 bases left between them. The CDR3 totals 15 residues.

The CDR3 DNA reads as TGTGCCAGCTCAAGGGACAGGGTCGGCGCTGAAGCTTTCTTT. Encoded protein: CASSRDRVGAEAFF. The V gene is TRBV18, the J gene TRBJ1-1; 9 bases agree with TRBD1. The germline gives CDR1 KGHSH, CDR2 LQKENI. This CDR3 is 14 amino acids long. V shed 5 bases, J shed 6 bases, and the junction held 7 bases outside the gene matches.

In this sample, this clone turned up a few times. This chain connects TRBV30 to TRBJ1-1; 8 bases align to TRBD1. V gave up 2 bases and J gave up 4 bases; unmatched junction bases: 9. CDR3 length: 15 residues. Germline V gene sequence: CDR1 GTSNPN, CDR2 SVGIG (reference sequence). The CDR3 is CAWSTGRGLGTEAFF. In DNA, the CDR3 is TGTGCCTGGAGTACCGGCAGGGGGCTCGGCACTGAAGCTTTCTTT. Filled out from reference TRBV30 and TRBJ1-1, the complete variable domain reads SQTIHQWPATLVQPVGSPLSLECTVEGTSNPNLYWYRQAAGRGLQLLFYSVGIGQISSEVPQNLSASRPQDRQFILSSKKLLLSDSGFYLCAWSTGRGLGTEAFFGQGTRLTVV.

The chain carries TRBV6-5 and TRBJ1-5; D unresolved. The length of the CDR3 is 14 residues. Per germline, CDR1 MNHEY and CDR2 SVGAGI. V lost 5 bases and J 0 bases, leaving 8 bases between the germline ends. In DNA, the CDR3 is TGTGCCAGCAGTGGAGTCTTTAGCAATCAGCCCCAGCATTTT. Translation gives CASSGVFSNQPQHF.

The J gene is TRBJ2-6, the V gene TRBV5-1; a possible D gene is TRBD1 (5 bases). CDR1 is SGHRS and CDR2 is YFSETQ in the germline V gene. This CDR3 spans 17 amino acids. The ends were cut back, 0 bases at V and 2 bases at J, with 12 bases in the middle. The CDR3: CASSLAGRATGANVLTF. The DNA for the CDR3 is TGCGCCAGCAGCTTGGCCGGCAGGGCTACTGGGGCCAACGTCCTGACTTTC. Variable domain in full (rest from reference TRBV5-1 and TRBJ2-6): KAGVTQTPRYLIKTRGQQVTLSCSPISGHRSVSWYQQTPGQGLQFLFEYFSETQRNKGNFPGRFSGRQFSNSRSEMNVSTLELGDSALYLCASSLAGRATGANVLTFGAGSRLTVL.

This rearrangement joins TRBV27 to TRBJ1-6, with a tentative D call TRBD1 (5 bases). CDR1 is MNHEY and CDR2 is SMNVEV in the germline V gene (reference sequence). CDR3 length: 16 amino acids. The ends were cut back, 3 bases at V and 5 bases at J, with 14 bases in the middle. CDR3 nucleotides: TGTGCCAGCAGTTTGAGAGGCAGGGTCGATAATTCACCCCTCCACTTT. Protein: CASSLRGRVDNSPLHF.

For the CDR3, the DNA is TGTGCCAGCTCCACCGGGACAGGACTCTACGAGCAGTACTTC. Amino acids: CASSTGTGLYEQYF. The chain joins TRBV18 to TRBJ2-7, with 8 positions matching TRBD1. CDR1 and CDR2 from the germline V gene are KGHSH and LQKENI. The CDR3 runs 14 residues. Unmatched junction bases numbered 7, after V lost 6 bases and J lost 3 bases.

The rearrangement uses TRBV19 and TRBJ2-4; 10 bases are a match to TRBD2. Germline CDR1 LNHDA, CDR2 SQIVND (reference sequence). V trimming: 1 base; J trimming: 12 bases; junction bases outside the gene matches: 6. The CDR3 has 14 amino acids. The CDR3 coding sequence is TGTGCCAGTAGTATAGTCCCTAGCGGGGGCCCTCAGTACTTC. It specifies CASSIVPSGGPQYF.

This clone was observed once. The same CDR3 can be traced to other DNA sequences in this sample. The chain couples TRBV7-9 to TRBJ1-6; 8 nucleotides match TRBD1. CDR3 length: 14 amino acids. V shed 6 bases, J shed 7 bases, and the junction held 5 bases outside the gene matches. Germline CDR1 reads SEHNR; CDR2 reads FQNEAQ (reference sequence). As DNA, the CDR3 is TGTGCCAGCAGGCCCCGGGACAGGAATTCACCCCTCCACTTT. This encodes CASRPRDRNSPLHF.

The rearrangement links TRBV6-5 to TRBJ1-2; 7 nucleotides line up with TRBD1. CDR3 length equals 15 residues. V lost 2 bases and J lost 4; bases outside the gene matches: 7. Germline CDR1 MNHEY, CDR2 SVGAGI. As DNA, the CDR3 is TGTGCCAGCAGTTACCCCGGGACAGCAAGCTATGGCTACACCTTC. It codes for CASSYPGTASYGYTF.

This chain links TRBV19 with TRBJ1-2; TRBD1 might be the D (5 bases). Germline loops: CDR1 LNHDA, CDR2 SQIVND (reference sequence). V lost 5 bases and J lost 5, with 15 bases in between. The CDR3 has 14 residues. The CDR3 spells CASSPSVAGYGYTF. CDR3 bases: TGTGCCAGTAGTCCCTCGGTGGCAGGGTATGGCTACACCTTC. The full variable domain, completed using reference TRBV19 and TRBJ1-2, is DGGITQSPKYLFRKEGQNVTLSCEQNLNHDAMYWYRQDPGQGLRLIYYSQIVNDFQKGDIAEGYSVSREKKESFPLTVTSAQKNPTAFYLCASSPSVAGYGYTFGSGTRLTVV.

The chain has TRBV5-1 and TRBJ2-2, with a weak D call TRBD2 (5 bases). The germline gives CDR1 SGHRS, CDR2 YFSETQ. Trimming stripped 0 bases from V and 0 bases from J, with 9 bases between. This CDR3 region has 16 residues. CDR3 DNA sequence: TGCGCCAGCAGCTTGGTTCGGGGAACGAACACCGGGGAGCTGTTTTTT. It translates to CASSLVRGTNTGELFF.

The chain joins TRBV11-1 to TRBJ1-1, with D perhaps matching TRBD1 (5 bases). This CDR3 contains 14 residues. Germline V gene sequence: CDR1 SGHAT, CDR2 FQDESV (reference sequence). V lost 5 bases and J lost 1, with 11 bases in between. CDR3: CASSPLGGNTEAFF. The CDR3 nucleotides are TGTGCCAGCAGCCCGCTCGGGGGGAACACTGAAGCTTTCTTT. The full variable domain, its missing parts supplied by reference TRBV11-1 and TRBJ1-1, is EAEVAQSPRYKITEKSQAVAFWCDPISGHATLYWYRQILGQGPELLVQFQDESVVDDSQLPKDRFSAERLKGVDSTLKIQPAELGDSAMYLCASSPLGGNTEAFFGQGTRLTVV.

CDR3 nucleotides: TGCGCCAGCAGCCAAGACGACAGGTATACTACCGAGCAGTACTTC. Residues: CASSQDDRYTTEQYF. This chain joins TRBV4-1 and TRBJ2-7, with D perhaps matching TRBD1 (6 bases). Germline V lookup: CDR1 MGHRA, CDR2 YSYEKL. This CDR3 has 15 amino acids. The V and J ends lost 0 bases and 6 bases respectively, with 15 bases between them.

V is TRBV11-2 and J is TRBJ2-3; 11 bases fit TRBD2. Unmatched junction bases numbered 6, after V lost 5 bases and J lost 2 bases. The CDR3 loop spans 16 amino acids. The germline V gene encodes CDR1 SGHAT and CDR2 FQNNGV. Written as DNA, the CDR3 is TGTGCCAGCAGCCTTACTAGCGGGGGTCTCACAGATACGCAGTATTTT. Encoded protein: CASSLTSGGLTDTQYF.

This rearrangement joins TRBV5-1 to TRBJ2-5; D possibly corresponds to TRBD1 (5 bases). The CDR3 covers 13 residues. Germline V gene lookup returns CDR1 SGHRS and CDR2 YFSETQ. Between the trimmed V and J ends, which lost 1 base and 5 bases, there was a span of 9 bases. The CDR3 DNA reads TGCGCCAGCAGCTTGACAGGTCGGGAGACCCAGTACTTC. As protein: CASSLTGRETQYF.

This clone was recorded only once. The V and J genes are TRBV5-6 and TRBJ2-3; 7 bases agree with TRBD1. Germline CDR1 is SGHDT and CDR2 is YYEEEE. J lost 3 bases, V lost 0 bases, and 4 bases had no gene match. This CDR3 has 15 residues. CDR3: CASSLGQGQTDTQYF. In DNA form, the CDR3 reads TGTGCCAGCAGCTTGGGACAGGGTCAGACAGATACGCAGTATTTT.

The chain employs TRBV6-1 and TRBJ1-2; 7 nucleotides agree with TRBD1. There are 13 residues in the CDR3. Germline values: CDR1 MNHNS, CDR2 SASEGT. The junction had 5 bases not matched to a gene; V was cut back by 8 bases and J by 2 bases. For the CDR3, the DNA is TGTGCCAGCCGGGGACAGACAAACTATGGCTACACCTTC. Protein product: CASRGQTNYGYTF.

The chain uses TRBV7-9 and TRBJ2-5; possible D gene TRBD2, 5 bases. This CDR3 region has 14 residues. V shed 5 bases and J shed 5 bases, with 15 bases lying between them. CDR1 SEHNR and CDR2 FQNEAQ come from the germline V gene (reference sequence). The CDR3 DNA reads TGTGCCAGCAGCCGAGGGCCCGCTCCGGAGACCCAGTACTTC. It codes for CASSRGPAPETQYF.

The chain carries TRBV2 and TRBJ1-5, with D tentatively TRBD1 (6 bases). V lost 5 bases and J 6 bases, leaving 17 bases between the germline ends. The CDR3 consists of 15 residues. From germline, CDR1 is SNHLY and CDR2 FYNNEI. CDR3 sequence reads: CASSTDGGVSQPQHF. In DNA, the CDR3 is TGTGCCAGCAGTACTGATGGGGGCGTTAGTCAGCCCCAGCATTTT. The whole variable domain, remainder taken from reference TRBV2 and TRBJ1-5, is EPEVTQTPSHQVTQMGQEVILRCVPISNHLYFYWYRQILGQKVEFLVSFYNNEISEKSEIFDDQFSVERPDGSNFTLKIRSTKLEDSAMYFCASSTDGGVSQPQHFGDGTRLSIL.

V and J are TRBV30 and TRBJ1-5; 8 positions match TRBD1. CDR3 size: 15 residues. Germline lookup yields CDR1 GTSNPN and CDR2 SVGIG (reference sequence). The trim removed 5 bases at V and 1 base at J, leaving 7 bases unmatched. The CDR3 nucleotides read TGTGCCTGGTCCGGGACAGGTCGCAGCAATCAGCCCCAGCATTTT. Its protein is CAWSGTGRSNQPQHF.

The rearrangement joins TRBV10-1 to TRBJ2-3; possibly TRBD1 for D (6 bases). The V end lost 6 bases, the J end lost 5 bases, and 15 bases lay between the germline ends. The CDR3 is 14 residues long. Per the germline V gene, CDR1 is WNHNN and CDR2 is SYGVQD (reference sequence). Here the CDR3 reads CASSLDSRVDTQYF. The CDR3 nucleotides are TGCGCCAGCAGCCTGGACAGCCGGGTAGATACGCAGTATTTT.